The rows below give T cell receptor beta chains drawn from one sample of a study of technical replicates of blood from several donors. The assay was immunoSEQ multiplex PCR, and TCRdb's table has in-frame clones only and misses some. The sample consists of 45,000 to 60,000 clones, 85% to 95% of them appearing once. The specimen sequenced was PBMCs. These receptors were collected from a human donor in good health. Some clones in this sample may be carry-over from other donors' samples. The CDR3 runs from the conserved cysteine through the conserved F or W. A D gene is named only where the DNA matches it firmly. The size of a clone is reported for some rows only, either as once, few or many, or as a class for expanded clones.

clone size: NA; J gene: TRBJ1-1; D gene: NA; V gene: TRBV5-1; CDR3 DNA: TGCGCCAGCAGCCCCGGACAGACCATGAACACTGAAGCTTTCTTT; CDR3 protein: CASSPGQTMNTEAFF
clone size: NA; J gene: TRBJ1-6; D gene: NA; V gene: TRBV30; CDR3 DNA: TGTGCCTGCCCGACCGGGGTGGTAGGGCGCACACCCCTCCACTTT; CDR3 protein: CACPTGVVGRTPLHF
clone size: NA; J gene: TRBJ2-2; D gene: NA; V gene: TRBV18; CDR3 DNA: TGTGCCAGCTCCCCCGAGGGCAACGGGGAGCTGTTTTTT; CDR3 protein: CASSPEGNGELFF
clone size: once; J gene: TRBJ2-5; D gene: TRBD1; V gene: TRBV14; CDR3 DNA: TGTGCCAGCAGGCCGACAGGGCAAGAGACCCAGTACTTC; CDR3 protein: CASRPTGQETQYF
clone size: once; J gene: TRBJ2-5; D gene: NA; V gene: TRBV5-6; CDR3 DNA: TGTGCCAGCAGCTTGGACAGACAAGAGACCCAGTACTTC; CDR3 protein: CASSLDRQETQYF
clone size: NA; J gene: TRBJ1-2; D gene: NA; V gene: TRBV29-1; CDR3 DNA: TGCAGCGTTGATCCAGGATATGGCTACACCTTC; CDR3 protein: CSVDPGYGYTF
clone size: NA; J gene: TRBJ1-1; D gene: NA; V gene: TRBV4-1; CDR3 DNA: TGCGCCAGCAGCCAAGATCCCGGGGCGCGGGGGAACACTGAAGCTTTCTTT; CDR3 protein: CASSQDPGARGNTEAFF
clone size: once; J gene: TRBJ2-5; D gene: TRBD2; V gene: TRBV4-1; CDR3 DNA: TGCGCCAGCAGCCAAGCACTAGCGGGAGTAGAGACCCAGTACTTC; CDR3 protein: CASSQALAGVETQYF
clone size: NA; J gene: TRBJ2-5; D gene: TRBD2; V gene: TRBV9; CDR3 DNA: TGTGCCAGCAGCGGCGGGGGAGAGGAGACCCAGTACTTC; CDR3 protein: CASSGGGEETQYF
clone size: NA; J gene: TRBJ2-3; D gene: NA; V gene: TRBV25-1; CDR3 DNA: TGTGCCAGCAGTGATCGGCAGGGTAGAGAAGATACGCAGTATTTT; CDR3 protein: CASSDRQGREDTQYF
clone size: NA; J gene: TRBJ1-1; D gene: NA; V gene: TRBV10-2; CDR3 DNA: TGCGCCAGCAGTGAGTCGAACTGGAACACTGAAGCTTTCTTT; CDR3 protein: CASSESNWNTEAFF
clone size: NA; J gene: TRBJ2-7; D gene: TRBD1; V gene: TRBV7-2; CDR3 DNA: TGTGCCAGCAGCGACTACAATCAGGGGGCCGAGCAGTACTTC; CDR3 protein: CASSDYNQGAEQYF
clone size: NA; J gene: TRBJ1-2; D gene: NA; V gene: TRBV4-3; CDR3 DNA: TGCGCCAGCAGCCAAGAGCACCAGGGCCCCGCGGGCTACACCTTC; CDR3 protein: CASSQEHQGPAGYTF
clone size: NA; J gene: TRBJ2-2; D gene: TRBD1; V gene: TRBV6-5; CDR3 DNA: TGTGCCAGCAGTTACTCGTACAACAGGGGTGCCGGGGAGCTGTTTTTT; CDR3 protein: CASSYSYNRGAGELFF
clone size: NA; J gene: TRBJ2-3; D gene: NA; V gene: TRBV7-2; CDR3 DNA: TGTGCCAGCAGCTTAGAGAGAACAGATACGCAGTATTTT; CDR3 protein: CASSLERTDTQYF
clone size: NA; J gene: TRBJ2-2; D gene: NA; V gene: TRBV4-3; CDR3 DNA: TGCGCCAGCAGCCAAGCTTGGGCAGGGAACACCGGGGAGCTGTTTTTT; CDR3 protein: CASSQAWAGNTGELFF
clone size: NA; J gene: TRBJ2-3; D gene: TRBD2; V gene: TRBV7-3; CDR3 DNA: TGTGCCAGCAGCCCGAGGACTAGCGGGGGGGCATCAGATACGCAGTATTTT; CDR3 protein: CASSPRTSGGASDTQYF
clone size: NA; J gene: TRBJ2-7; D gene: TRBD1; V gene: TRBV7-9; CDR3 DNA: TGTGCCAGCAGCCCCGGGACAGGGGGCTTCTACGAGCAGTACTTC; CDR3 protein: CASSPGTGGFYEQYF
clone size: NA; J gene: TRBJ1-1; D gene: NA; V gene: TRBV5-1; CDR3 DNA: TGCGCCAGCAGCTTGTTGCAGGGGAAGGCTTTCTTT; CDR3 protein: CASSLLQGKAFF